The T cell receptor (beta chain) under discussion was sequenced for a study of blood T cells in healthy people across ages. Primers used in a second PCR of about 6 to 11 cycles were a sample-barcoded 5' primer and a J-beta primer mix. TCRdb re-derived calls from the 5' RACE reads in MiXCR, one entry per CDR3 protein. The data contain roughly 1.9 million distinct CDR3 sequences, 35% to 50% of them singletons. The ends were cut back, 3 bases at V and 6 bases at J, with 11 bases in the middle. Germline V gene lookup returns CDR1 MNHNS and CDR2 SASEGT. There are 13 residues in the CDR3. Sequences were obtained from blood. The V and J genes are TRBV6-1 and TRBJ2-5, with a possible D match to TRBD1 (5 bases). This TCR was recovered from a human donor in good health. CDR3 loop: CASSDQGMQTQYF. The CDR3 nucleotides read TGTGCCAGCAGTGACCAGGGTATGCAGACCCAGTACTTC.